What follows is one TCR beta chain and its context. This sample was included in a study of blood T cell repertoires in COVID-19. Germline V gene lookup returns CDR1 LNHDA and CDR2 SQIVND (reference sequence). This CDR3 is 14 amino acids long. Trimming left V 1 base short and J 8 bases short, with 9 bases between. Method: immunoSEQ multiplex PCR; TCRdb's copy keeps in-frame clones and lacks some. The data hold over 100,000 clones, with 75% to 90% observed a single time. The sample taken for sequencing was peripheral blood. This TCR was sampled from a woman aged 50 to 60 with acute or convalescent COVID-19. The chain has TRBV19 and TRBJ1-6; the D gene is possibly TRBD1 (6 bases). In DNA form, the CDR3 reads TGTGCCAGTAGTATAGTGGCAGGGGATTCACCCCTCCACTTT. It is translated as CASSIVAGDSPLHF.